The TCR beta chain under discussion was sequenced for a study of T-cell reconstitution after alpha-beta-depleted transplantation in children. This clonotype appeared many times. Its antigen is undetermined. The CDR3 extends over 16 amino acids. Germline V gives CDR1 KGHDR, CDR2 SFDVKD. The V and J ends lost 2 bases and 0 bases respectively, with 10 bases between them. Construction of the TCRbeta library involved unique molecular identifiers. TCRdb analysed the PCR reads with MiXCR anew, one entry per CDR3 protein. Of a few hundred thousand distinct CDR3 sequences listed, 10% to 15% were seen once; the top ten hold about 2.2%. Study-wide findings and caveats: From surviving recipient T cells and thymic progenitors came the high day-60 TCRbeta diversity observed in some patients. Approximately two months post-transplant, alpha-beta T cells reportedly originated from several hundred expanded graft clones. At one year after transplant, newly produced T cells mostly accounted for T-cell counts and diversity.

The rearrangement links TRBV24-1 to TRBJ2-1; D is perhaps TRBD1 or TRBD2 (5 bases each). The TCR sequence derives from a male patient between 5 and 17 years old who had a stem cell transplant for acute myeloid leukemia, so the T cells may come from the graft donor. The input for sequencing was PBMCs, mostly from graft donor cells, taken 360 days after TCRalphabeta/CD19-depleted stem cell transplant. The DNA of the CDR3 is TGTGCCACCAGTGATTCCGGGACCCCCTCCTACAATGAGCAGTTCTTC. This codes for CATSDSGTPSYNEQFF.